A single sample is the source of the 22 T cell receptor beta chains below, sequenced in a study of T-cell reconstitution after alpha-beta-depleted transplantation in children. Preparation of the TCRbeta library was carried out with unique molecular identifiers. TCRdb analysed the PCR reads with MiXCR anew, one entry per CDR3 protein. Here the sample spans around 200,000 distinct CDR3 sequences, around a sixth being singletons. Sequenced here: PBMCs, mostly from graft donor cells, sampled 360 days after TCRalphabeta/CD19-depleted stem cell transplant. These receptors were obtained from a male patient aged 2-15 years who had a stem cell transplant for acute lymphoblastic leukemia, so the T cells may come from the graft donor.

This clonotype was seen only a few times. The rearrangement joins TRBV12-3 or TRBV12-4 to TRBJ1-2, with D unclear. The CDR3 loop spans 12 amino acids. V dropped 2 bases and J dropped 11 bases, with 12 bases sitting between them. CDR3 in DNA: TGTGCCAGCAGTTTAAGCAGGCTTCCTTACACCTTC. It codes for CASSLSRLPYTF.

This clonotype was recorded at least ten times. CDR3 DNA: TGTGCCAGCAGTCCCTCCCCTAGCGGGGGGGCCAATGAGCAGTTCTTC. It codes for CASSPSPSGGANEQFF. The rearrangement links TRBV12-3 or TRBV12-4 to TRBJ2-1, with TRBD2 matching over 12 bases. V trimming: 5 bases; J trimming: 6 bases; junction bases outside the gene matches: 8. The CDR3 loop spans 16 amino acids.

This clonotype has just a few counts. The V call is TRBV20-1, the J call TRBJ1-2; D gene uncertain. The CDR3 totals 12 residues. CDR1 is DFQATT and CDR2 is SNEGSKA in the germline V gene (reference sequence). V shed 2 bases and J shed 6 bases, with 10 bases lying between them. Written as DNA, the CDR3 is TGCAGTGCTAGAAAAGGGCTGGATGGCTACACCTTC. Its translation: CSARKGLDGYTF.

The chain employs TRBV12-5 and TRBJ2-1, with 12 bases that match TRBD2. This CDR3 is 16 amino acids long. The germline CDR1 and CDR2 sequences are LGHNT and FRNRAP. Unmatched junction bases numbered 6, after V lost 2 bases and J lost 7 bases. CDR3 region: CASGLRLAGAPNEQFF. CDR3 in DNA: TGTGCTAGTGGTTTGAGACTAGCGGGGGCTCCAAATGAGCAGTTCTTC.

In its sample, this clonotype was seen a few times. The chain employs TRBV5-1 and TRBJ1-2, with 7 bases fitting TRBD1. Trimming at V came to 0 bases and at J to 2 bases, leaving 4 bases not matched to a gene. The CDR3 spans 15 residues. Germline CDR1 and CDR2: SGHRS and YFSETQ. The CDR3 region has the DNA TGCGCCAGCAGCTTGGGTGGACAGGCCAACTATGGCTACACCTTC. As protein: CASSLGGQANYGYTF.

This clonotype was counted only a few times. The CDR3 DNA sequence: TGTGCCAGCAGCTTAGTACAGGGGGCCGGAACCGGGGAGCTGTTTTTT. This codes for CASSLVQGAGTGELFF. This chain links TRBV7-2 with TRBJ2-2; 9 bases are shared with TRBD1. Germline CDR1 is SGHTA and CDR2 is FQGNSA. V shed 1 base, J shed 5 bases, and the junction held 5 bases outside the gene matches. The CDR3 runs to 16 residues. The whole variable domain, remainder taken from reference TRBV7-2 and TRBJ2-2, is GAGVSQSPSNKVTEKGKDVELRCDPISGHTALYWYRQSLGQGLEFLIYFQGNSAPDKSGLPSDRFSAERTGGSVSTLTIQRTQQEDSAVYLCASSLVQGAGTGELFFGEGSRLTVL.

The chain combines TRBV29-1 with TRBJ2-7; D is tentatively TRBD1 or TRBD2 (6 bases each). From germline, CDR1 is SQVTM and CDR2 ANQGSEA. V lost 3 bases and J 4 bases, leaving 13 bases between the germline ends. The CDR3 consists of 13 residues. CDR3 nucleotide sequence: TGCAGCGTTGATAGGGGGGCAGGTTACGAGCAGTACTTC. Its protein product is CSVDRGAGYEQYF.

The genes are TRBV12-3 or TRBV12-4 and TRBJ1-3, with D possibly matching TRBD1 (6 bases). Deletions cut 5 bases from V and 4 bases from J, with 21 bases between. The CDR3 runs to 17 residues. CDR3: CASSQWGGARRGNTIYF. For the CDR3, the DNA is TGTGCCAGCAGTCAATGGGGGGGGGCCAGGAGAGGAAACACCATATATTTT.

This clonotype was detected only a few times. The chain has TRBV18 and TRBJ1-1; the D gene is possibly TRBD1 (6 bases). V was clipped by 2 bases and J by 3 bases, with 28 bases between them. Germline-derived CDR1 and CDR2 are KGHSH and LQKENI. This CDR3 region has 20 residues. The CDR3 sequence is CASSPTRLPQGQSEDTEAFF. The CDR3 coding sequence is TGTGCCAGCTCACCAACAAGACTCCCACAGGGTCAGTCCGAGGACACTGAAGCTTTCTTT.

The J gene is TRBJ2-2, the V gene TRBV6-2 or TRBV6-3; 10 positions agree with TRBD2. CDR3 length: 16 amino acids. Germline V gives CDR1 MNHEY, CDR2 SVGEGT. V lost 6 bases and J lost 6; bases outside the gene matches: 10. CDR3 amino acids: CASRTKREGLSGELFF. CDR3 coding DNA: TGTGCCAGCAGAACTAAGCGGGAGGGCCTATCCGGGGAGCTGTTTTTT.

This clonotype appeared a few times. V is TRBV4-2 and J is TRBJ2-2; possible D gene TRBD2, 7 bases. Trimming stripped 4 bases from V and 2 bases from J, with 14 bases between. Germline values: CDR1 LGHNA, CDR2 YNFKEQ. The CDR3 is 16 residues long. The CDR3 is CASSRWGGLNTGELFF. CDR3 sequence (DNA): TGTGCCAGCAGCCGGTGGGGGGGCCTAAACACCGGGGAGCTGTTTTTT.

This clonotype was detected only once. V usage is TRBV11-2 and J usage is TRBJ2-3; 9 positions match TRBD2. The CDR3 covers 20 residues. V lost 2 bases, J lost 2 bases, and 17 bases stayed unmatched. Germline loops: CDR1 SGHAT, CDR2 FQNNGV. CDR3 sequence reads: CASSLYPGSGGPSFTDTQYF. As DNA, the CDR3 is TGTGCCAGCAGCTTATATCCTGGGAGCGGGGGGCCGTCTTTCACAGATACGCAGTATTTT.

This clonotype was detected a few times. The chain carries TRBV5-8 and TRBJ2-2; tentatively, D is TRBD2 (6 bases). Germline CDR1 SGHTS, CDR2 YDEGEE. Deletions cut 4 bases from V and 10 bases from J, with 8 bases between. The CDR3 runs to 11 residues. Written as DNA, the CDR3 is TGTGCCAGCAGCAGGGAGGTGGAGCTGTTTTTT. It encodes CASSREVELFF.

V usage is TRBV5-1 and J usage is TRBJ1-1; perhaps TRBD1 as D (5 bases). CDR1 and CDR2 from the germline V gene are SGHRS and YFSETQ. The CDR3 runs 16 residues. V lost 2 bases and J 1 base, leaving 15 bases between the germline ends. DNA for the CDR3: TGCGCCAGCAGCTTTGGGGCCCGTAGGGAGAACACTGAAGCTTTCTTT. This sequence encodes CASSFGARRENTEAFF. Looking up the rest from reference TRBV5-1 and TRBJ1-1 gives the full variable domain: KAGVTQTPRYLIKTRGQQVTLSCSPISGHRSVSWYQQTPGQGLQFLFEYFSETQRNKGNFPGRFSGRQFSNSRSEMNVSTLELGDSALYLCASSFGARRENTEAFFGQGTRLTVV.

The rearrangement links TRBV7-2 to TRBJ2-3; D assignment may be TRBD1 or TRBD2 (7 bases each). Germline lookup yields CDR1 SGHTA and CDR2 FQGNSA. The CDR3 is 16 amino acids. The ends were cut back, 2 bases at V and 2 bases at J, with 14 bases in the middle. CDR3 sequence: CASSLLGGTATDTQYF. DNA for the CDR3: TGTGCCAGCAGCTTATTGGGGGGGACAGCCACAGATACGCAGTATTTT.

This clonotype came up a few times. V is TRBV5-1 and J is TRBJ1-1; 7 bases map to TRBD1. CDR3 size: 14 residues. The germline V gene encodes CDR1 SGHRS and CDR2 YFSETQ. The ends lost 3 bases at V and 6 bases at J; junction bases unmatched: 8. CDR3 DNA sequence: TGCGCCAGCAGCTCCACAGGGGTTTCGGCTGAAGCTTTCTTT. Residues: CASSSTGVSAEAFF.

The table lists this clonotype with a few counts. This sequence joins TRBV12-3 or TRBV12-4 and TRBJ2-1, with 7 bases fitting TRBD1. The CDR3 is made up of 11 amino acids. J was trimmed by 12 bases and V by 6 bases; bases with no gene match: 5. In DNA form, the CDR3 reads TGTGCCAGCAGAGCCGGGACAGTGCAGTTCTTC. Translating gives CASRAGTVQFF.

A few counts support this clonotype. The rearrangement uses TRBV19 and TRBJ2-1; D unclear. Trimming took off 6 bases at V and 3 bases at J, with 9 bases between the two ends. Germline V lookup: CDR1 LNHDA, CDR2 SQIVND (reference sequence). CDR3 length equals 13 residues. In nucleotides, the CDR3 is TGTGCCAGTAGCCCATCCCTCTACAATGAGCAGTTCTTC. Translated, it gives CASSPSLYNEQFF.

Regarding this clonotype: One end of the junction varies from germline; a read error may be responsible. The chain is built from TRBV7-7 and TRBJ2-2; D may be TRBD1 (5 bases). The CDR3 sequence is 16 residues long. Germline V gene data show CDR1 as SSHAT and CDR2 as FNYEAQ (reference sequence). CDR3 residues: CASSPTGFRAAGELFF. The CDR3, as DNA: TGTGCTAGCAGCCCCACAGGCTTCCGGGCCGCCGGGGAGCTGTTTTTT.

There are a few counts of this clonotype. CDR3 protein: CASSLTSRQETQYF. DNA of the CDR3: TGTGCCAGCAGCTTAACCTCCAGGCAAGAGACCCAGTACTTC. V usage is TRBV11-3 and J usage is TRBJ2-5; no firm D call. The CDR3 loop spans 14 amino acids. The ends were cut back, 2 bases at V and 2 bases at J, with 9 bases in the middle. Germline V gene sequence: CDR1 SGHNT, CDR2 YENEEA.

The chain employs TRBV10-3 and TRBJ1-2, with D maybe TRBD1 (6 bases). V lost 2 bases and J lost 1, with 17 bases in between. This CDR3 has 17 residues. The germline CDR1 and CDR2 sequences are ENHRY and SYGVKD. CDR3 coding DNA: TGTGCCATCAGTGAGGAACTGGACAGAAGCGTTAACTATGGCTACACCTTC. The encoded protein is CAISEELDRSVNYGYTF.

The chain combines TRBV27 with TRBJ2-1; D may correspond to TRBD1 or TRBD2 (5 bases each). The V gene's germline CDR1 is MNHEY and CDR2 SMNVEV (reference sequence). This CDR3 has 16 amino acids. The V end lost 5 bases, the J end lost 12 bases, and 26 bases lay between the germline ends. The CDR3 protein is CASSGPGDQTTMRQFF. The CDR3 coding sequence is TGTGCCAGCAGTGGGCCCGGGGACCAAACTACAATGAGGCAGTTCTTC.